Listed here is a single T cell receptor (beta chain). This specimen comes from a study of T cell responses to AZD1222 COVID-19 vaccine. The CDR3 is made up of 11 amino acids. V was cut by 5 bases and J by 2 bases, with 3 bases left in between. Only in-frame clones appear in the TCRdb table, and some are missing; sequencing was by immunoSEQ multiplex PCR. The repertoire consists of approximately 92,000 clones, with approximately 90% occurring once and the leading ten covering more than 6.5%. This rearrangement joins TRBV12-3 or TRBV12-4 to TRBJ1-2, with unresolved D. The clonotype was recovered from an adult in good health. This specimen consisted of peripheral blood, obtained on day 0 of AZD1222 vaccination. The CDR3 DNA sequence: TGTGCCAGCAGTGAGAACTATGGCTACACCTTC. This encodes CASSENYGYTF.